The clone carrying this TCR beta chain has only one observation. Its antigen is not known. The same CDR3 is also encoded by other DNA sequences in this sample. This CDR3 contains 10 residues. Germline assignment: CDR1 SNHLY and CDR2 FYNNEI. V shed 1 base and J shed 6 bases, with 1 base lying between them. The data derive from a study of shared clonotypes between healthy human individuals. Here immunoSEQ multiplex PCR was the method, and the copy in TCRdb shows in-frame clones only, minus some. The sample includes around 1 million clones, 76% of them seen just once. Whole-study results and caveats: Blood was the sole source, and tissue repertoires probably differ.

Free of recent acute infections or vaccinations, the donors were healthy HIV-negative adults. The V and J genes are TRBV2 and TRBJ2-7, with unresolved D. Sequences were obtained from memory CD4+ T cells sorted from blood. The subset was: CD45RA-negative fraction. The TCR sequence derives from a man between 18 and 29 years old in good health. The chain's CDR3 is CASSEGEQYF. The CDR3 nucleotides are TGTGCCAGCAGTGAAGGCGAGCAGTACTTC.